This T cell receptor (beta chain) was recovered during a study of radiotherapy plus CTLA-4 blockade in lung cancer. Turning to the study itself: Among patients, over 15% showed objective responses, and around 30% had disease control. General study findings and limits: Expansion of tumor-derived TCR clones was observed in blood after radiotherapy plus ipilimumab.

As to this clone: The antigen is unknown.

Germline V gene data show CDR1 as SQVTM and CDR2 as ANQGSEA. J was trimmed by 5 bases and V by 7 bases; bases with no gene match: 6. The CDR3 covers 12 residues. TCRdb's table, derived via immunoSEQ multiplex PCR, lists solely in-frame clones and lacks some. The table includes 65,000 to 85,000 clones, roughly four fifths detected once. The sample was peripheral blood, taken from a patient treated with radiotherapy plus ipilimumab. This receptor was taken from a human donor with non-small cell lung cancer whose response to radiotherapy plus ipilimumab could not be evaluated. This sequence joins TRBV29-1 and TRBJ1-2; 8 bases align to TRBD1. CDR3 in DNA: TGCAGCGCTGTGACAGGGGAATATGGCTACACCTTC. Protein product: CSAVTGEYGYTF.